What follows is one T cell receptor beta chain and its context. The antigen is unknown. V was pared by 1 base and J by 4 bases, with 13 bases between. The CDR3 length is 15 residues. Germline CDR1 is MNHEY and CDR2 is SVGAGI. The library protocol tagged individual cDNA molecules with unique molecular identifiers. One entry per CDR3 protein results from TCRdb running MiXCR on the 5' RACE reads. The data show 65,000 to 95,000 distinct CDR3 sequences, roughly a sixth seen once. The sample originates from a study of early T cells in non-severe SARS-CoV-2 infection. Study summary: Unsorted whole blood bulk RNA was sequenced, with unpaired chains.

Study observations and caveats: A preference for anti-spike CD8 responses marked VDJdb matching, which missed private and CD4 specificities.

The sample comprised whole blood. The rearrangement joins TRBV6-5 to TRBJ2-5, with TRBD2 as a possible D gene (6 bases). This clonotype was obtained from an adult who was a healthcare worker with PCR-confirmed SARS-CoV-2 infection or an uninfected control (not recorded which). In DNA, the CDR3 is TGTGCCAGCAGTTACTTACGGGGGTCGGGAGAGACCCAGTACTTC. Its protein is CASSYLRGSGETQYF.